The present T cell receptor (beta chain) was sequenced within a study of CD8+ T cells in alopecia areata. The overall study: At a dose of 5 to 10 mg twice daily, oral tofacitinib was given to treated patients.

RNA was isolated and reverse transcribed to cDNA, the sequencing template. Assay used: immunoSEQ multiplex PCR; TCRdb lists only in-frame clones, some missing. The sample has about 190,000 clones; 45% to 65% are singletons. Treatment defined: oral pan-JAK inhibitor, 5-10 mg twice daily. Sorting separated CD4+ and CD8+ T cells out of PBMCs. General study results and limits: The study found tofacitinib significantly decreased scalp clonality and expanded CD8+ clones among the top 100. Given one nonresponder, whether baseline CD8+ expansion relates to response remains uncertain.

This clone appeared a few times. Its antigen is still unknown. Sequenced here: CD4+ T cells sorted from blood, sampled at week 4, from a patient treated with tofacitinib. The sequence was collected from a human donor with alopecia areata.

CDR3 in amino acids: CASSLTGSSKSTYF. CDR3 sequence (DNA): TGTGCCAGCAGCTTAACGGGATCCTCGAAGTCCACGTACTTC. The gene calls are TRBV11-1 and TRBJ2-4; tentatively, D is TRBD2 (5 bases). V was cut by 2 bases and J by 15 bases, with 20 bases left in between. CDR3 length equals 14 residues. Germline-derived CDR1 and CDR2 are SGHAT and FQDESV (reference sequence).